These T cell receptor beta chains were read from a single sample in a study of T cell responses to AZD1222 COVID-19 vaccine. Method: immunoSEQ multiplex PCR; TCRdb's copy keeps in-frame clones and lacks some. The sample lists over 100,000 clones; approximately 90% were seen once. The sample in question was peripheral blood, obtained on day 0 of AZD1222 vaccination. The receptor source for this set is an adult in good health. CDR3s include the opening cysteine and the closing phenylalanine or tryptophan. A D gene is named only where the DNA matches it firmly. Clone sizes are given selectively: once, few, many, or a class where the clone is expanded.

TRBJ1-3 | TRBV11-2 | - | - | CASSWLAGPSSGNTIYF | TGTGCCAGCAGCTGGTTAGCCGGGCCCAGCTCTGGAAACACCATATATTTT
TRBJ1-1 | TRBV10-2 | - | - | CASSVQANTEAFF | TGCGCCAGCAGTGTCCAGGCGAACACTGAAGCTTTCTTT
TRBJ2-3 | TRBV5-8 | - | TRBD1 | CASSPMRQGGTDTQYF | TGTGCCAGCAGCCCAATGCGACAGGGGGGCACAGATACGCAGTATTTT
TRBJ1-3 | TRBV21-1 | - | - | CASTPRRDRRNTIYF | TGTGCCAGCACCCCTCGGAGGGACAGACGAAACACCATATATTTT
TRBJ2-2 | TRBV10-3 | - | - | CAIQGRTGGGELFF | TGTGCCATACAAGGGAGGACCGGAGGCGGGGAGCTGTTTTTT
TRBJ1-2 | TRBV15 | - | TRBD1 | CATSRGDRGADGYTF | TGTGCCACCAGCAGAGGGGACAGGGGAGCGGATGGCTACACCTTC
TRBJ1-2 | TRBV5-1 | - | - | CASSFIGGGYTF | TGCGCCAGCAGCTTCATTGGAGGTGGCTACACCTTC
TRBJ1-1 | TRBV19 | - | - | CASSISGVNTEAFF | TGTGCCAGTAGTATCTCGGGGGTAAACACTGAAGCTTTCTTT
TRBJ2-7 | TRBV28 | - | - | CASSPRSSYEQYF | TGTGCCAGCAGTCCAAGGAGCTCCTACGAGCAGTACTTC
TRBJ1-1 | TRBV18 | - | TRBD1 | CASSPTTGANTEAFF | TGTGCCAGCTCACCGACAACAGGGGCGAACACTGAAGCTTTCTTT
TRBJ1-3 | TRBV29-1 | - | - | CSVEGRHSGNTIYF | TGCAGCGTTGAAGGCAGGCACTCTGGAAACACCATATATTTT
TRBJ2-1 | TRBV29-1 | - | TRBD1 | CSVPRTGENEQFF | TGCAGCGTTCCCAGGACAGGGGAGAATGAGCAGTTCTTC
TRBJ1-1 | TRBV28 | - | TRBD1 | CASTPGQGLEAFF | TGTGCCAGCACCCCGGGACAGGGCCTTGAAGCTTTCTTT
TRBJ2-7 | TRBV15 | - | TRBD2 | CATSRGTSGLGKYF | TGTGCCACCAGCAGAGGTACTAGCGGCTTAGGGAAGTACTTC
TRBJ2-5 | TRBV30 | - | - | CAWSEWSRFDQETQYF | TGTGCCTGGAGTGAATGGTCGAGGTTTGACCAAGAGACCCAGTACTTC
TRBJ2-2 | TRBV5-4 | - | TRBD1 | CASSSGQGDHTGELFF | TGTGCCAGCAGCTCGGGACAGGGGGACCACACCGGGGAGCTGTTTTTT
TRBJ2-3 | TRBV3-1/TRBV3-2 | - | TRBD2 | CASSQSREGGPITDTQYF | TGTGCCAGCAGCCAATCGCGGGAGGGGGGGCCAATCACAGATACGCAGTATTTT
TRBJ1-5 | TRBV6-2/TRBV6-3 | - | TRBD1 | CASSFPDRAGNQPQHF | TGTGCCAGCAGTTTTCCGGACAGGGCTGGAAATCAGCCCCAGCATTTT
TRBJ1-2 | TRBV5-6 | - | - | CASSLFARGGYTF | TGTGCCAGCAGCTTGTTTGCCCGGGGCGGCTACACCTTC
TRBJ2-6 | TRBV4-1 | once | - | CASSQDHRASGANVLTF | TGCGCCAGCAGCCAAGATCACAGGGCCTCTGGGGCCAACGTCCTGACTTTC